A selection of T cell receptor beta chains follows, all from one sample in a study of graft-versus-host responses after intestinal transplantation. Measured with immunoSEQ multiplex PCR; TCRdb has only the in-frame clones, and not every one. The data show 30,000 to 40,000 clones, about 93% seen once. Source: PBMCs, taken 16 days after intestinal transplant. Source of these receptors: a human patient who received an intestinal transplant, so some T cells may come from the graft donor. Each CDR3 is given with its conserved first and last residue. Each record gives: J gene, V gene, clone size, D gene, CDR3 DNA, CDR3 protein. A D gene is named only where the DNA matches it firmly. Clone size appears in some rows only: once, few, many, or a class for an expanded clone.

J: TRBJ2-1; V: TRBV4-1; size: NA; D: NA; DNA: TGCGCCAGCAGCTTTTCCCGCGGGAATTCCTACAATGAGCAGTTCTTC; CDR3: CASSFSRGNSYNEQFF
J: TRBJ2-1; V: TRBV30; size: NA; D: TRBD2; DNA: TGTGCCTGGAGTGTACTAGCGGGCGACAATGAGCAGTTCTTC; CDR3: CAWSVLAGDNEQFF
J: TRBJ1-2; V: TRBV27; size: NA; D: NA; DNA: TGTGCCAGCAGTTCCGACACAGCCTACTATGGCTACACCTTC; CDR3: CASSSDTAYYGYTF
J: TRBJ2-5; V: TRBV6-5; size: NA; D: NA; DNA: TGTGCCAGCAGTTACTCGCAGGGAGACTACCAAGAGACCCAGTACTTC; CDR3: CASSYSQGDYQETQYF
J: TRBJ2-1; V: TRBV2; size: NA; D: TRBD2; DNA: TGTGCCAGCAGCCCAGGGGCTAGCGGGAGGGCAATCTACAATGAGCAGTTCTTC; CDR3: CASSPGASGRAIYNEQFF
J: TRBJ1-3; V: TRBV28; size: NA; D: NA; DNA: TGTGCCAGCACCCGGCGGAGGGAATCTTTCCCTGGAAACACCATATATTTT; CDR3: CASTRRRESFPGNTIYF
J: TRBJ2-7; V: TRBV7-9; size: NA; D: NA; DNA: TGTGCCAGCAGCCCGGACAGCCCGCGGGGGCAGTACTTC; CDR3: CASSPDSPRGQYF
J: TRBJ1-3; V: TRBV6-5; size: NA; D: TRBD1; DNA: TGTGCCAGCAACCCGACAGGGTCTGGAAACACCATATATTTT; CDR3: CASNPTGSGNTIYF
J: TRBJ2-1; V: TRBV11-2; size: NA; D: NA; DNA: TGTGCCAGCAGCTTAGCCCCCGGGGATGAGCAGTTCTTC; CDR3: CASSLAPGDEQFF
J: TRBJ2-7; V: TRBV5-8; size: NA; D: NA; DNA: TGTGCCAGCAGCTTAACCGCGGAGCAGTACTTC; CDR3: CASSLTAEQYF
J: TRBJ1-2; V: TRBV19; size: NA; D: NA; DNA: TGTGCCAGTCGGAGGGATGGCTACACCTTC; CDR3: CASRRDGYTF
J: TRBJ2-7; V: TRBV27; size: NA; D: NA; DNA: TGTGCCAGCAGTCCCTGGAGTAGCGGCTACGAGCAGTACTTC; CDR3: CASSPWSSGYEQYF
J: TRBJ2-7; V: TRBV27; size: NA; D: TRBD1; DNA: TGTGCCAGCAGTTTATCGCTTGGGACAGGGTACTACGAGCAGTACTTC; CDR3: CASSLSLGTGYYEQYF
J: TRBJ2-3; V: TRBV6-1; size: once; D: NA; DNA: TGTGCCAGCAGTGACTTAGGGACAGATACGCAGTATTTT; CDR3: CASSDLGTDTQYF
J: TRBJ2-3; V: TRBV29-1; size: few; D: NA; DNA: TGCAGCGTTGTACTCGAGCGACCAGGCACAGATACGCAGTATTTT; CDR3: CSVVLERPGTDTQYF
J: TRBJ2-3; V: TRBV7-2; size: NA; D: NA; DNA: TGTGCCAGCAGCTTAGCCCTCGAGCGAGGGGCCACAGATACGCAGTATTTT; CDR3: CASSLALERGATDTQYF
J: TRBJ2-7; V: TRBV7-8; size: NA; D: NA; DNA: TGTGCCAGCAGCCCCCTCTACGAGCAGTACTTC; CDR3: CASSPLYEQYF
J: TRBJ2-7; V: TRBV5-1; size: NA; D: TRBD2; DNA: TGCGCTAGCCTTTATCTGTTTACGGGAGGGACTTGCCACGAGCAGTACTTC; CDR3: CASLYLFTGGTCHEQYF
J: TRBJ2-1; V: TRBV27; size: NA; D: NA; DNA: TGTGCCAGCAGTTATGGGGGAGCCTACAATGAGCAGTTCTTC; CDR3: CASSYGGAYNEQFF
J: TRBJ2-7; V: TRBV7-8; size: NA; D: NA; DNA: TGTGCCAGCAGCCCGCGTCCGTCCGGGGACGGACTACTCTCCTACGAGCAGTACTTC; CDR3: CASSPRPSGDGLLSYEQYF
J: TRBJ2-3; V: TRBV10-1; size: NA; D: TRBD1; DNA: TGCGCCAGCAGTGGGGACAGGGGGCATTGCGCAGATACGCAGTATTTT; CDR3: CASSGDRGHCADTQYF
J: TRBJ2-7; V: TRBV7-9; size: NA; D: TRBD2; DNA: TGTGCCAGCAGCTTATTCGGGGGAGGGGAAGAAGAGCAGTACTTC; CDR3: CASSLFGGGEEEQYF
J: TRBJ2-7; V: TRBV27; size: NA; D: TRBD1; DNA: TGTGCCGGCAGTCTGGCAGGGGGTGGCTACGAGCAGTACTTC; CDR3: CAGSLAGGGYEQYF
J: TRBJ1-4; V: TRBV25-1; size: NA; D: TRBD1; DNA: TGTGCCAGCAGTGAGACAGGGGTAGGTGAAAAACTGTTTTTT; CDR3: CASSETGVGEKLFF
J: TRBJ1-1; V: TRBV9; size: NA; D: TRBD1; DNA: TGTGCCAGCAGCGCGAACAGGGGGCATCTGAACACTGAAGCTTTCTTT; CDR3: CASSANRGHLNTEAFF
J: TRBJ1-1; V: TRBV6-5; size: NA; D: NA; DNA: TGTGCCAGCAGTTACGTGAGGGGCCCCGGGGGCACTGAAGCTTTCTTT; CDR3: CASSYVRGPGGTEAFF
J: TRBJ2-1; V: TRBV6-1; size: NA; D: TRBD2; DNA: TGTGCCAGCAGTTTAGCGGGAGACGGATACAATGAGCAGTTCTTC; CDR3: CASSLAGDGYNEQFF
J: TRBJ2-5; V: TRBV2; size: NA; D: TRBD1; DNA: TGTGCCAGCAGTTCCCTTGAGGGACAGGGGAAGACCCAGTACTTC; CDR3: CASSSLEGQGKTQYF
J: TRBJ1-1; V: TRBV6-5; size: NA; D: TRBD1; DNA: TGTGCCAGCACAGACAGGGACACTGAAGCTTTCTTT; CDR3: CASTDRDTEAFF
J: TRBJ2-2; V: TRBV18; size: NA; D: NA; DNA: TGTGCCAGCTCGCCACGATCCGGGACTTTTAACACCGGGGAGCTGTTTTTT; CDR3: CASSPRSGTFNTGELFF
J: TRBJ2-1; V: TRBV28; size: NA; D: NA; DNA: TGTGCCAGCACCCCATCGATGGATGAGCAGTTCTTC; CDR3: CASTPSMDEQFF
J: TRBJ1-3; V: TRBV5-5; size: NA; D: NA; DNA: TGTGCCAGCAGCCAGGACCTAGGAAACACCATATATTTT; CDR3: CASSQDLGNTIYF
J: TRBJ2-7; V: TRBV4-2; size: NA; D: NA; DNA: TGTGCCAGCAGCCAAGAGGGGTGGCCCTCCTACGAGCAGTACTTC; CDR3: CASSQEGWPSYEQYF
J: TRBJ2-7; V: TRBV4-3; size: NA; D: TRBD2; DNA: TGCGCCAGCAGCCCGCTAGCGGGAGAGGAATACGAGCAGTACTTC; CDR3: CASSPLAGEEYEQYF
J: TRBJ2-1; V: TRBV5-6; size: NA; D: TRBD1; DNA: TGTGCCAGCAGCTCCGGGACAGAACACAATGAGCAGTTCTTC; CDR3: CASSSGTEHNEQFF
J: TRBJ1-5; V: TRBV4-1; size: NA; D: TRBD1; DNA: TGCGCCAGCAGCCAAGATAACAGGGGGATCGGACAGCCCCAGCATTTT; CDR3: CASSQDNRGIGQPQHF
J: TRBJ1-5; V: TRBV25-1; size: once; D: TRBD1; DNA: TGTGCCAGCAGTTCCGTCCGGGACAGGGAGGACGAGGATCAGCCCCAGCATTTT; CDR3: CASSSVRDREDEDQPQHF
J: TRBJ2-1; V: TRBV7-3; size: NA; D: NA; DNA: TGTGCCAGCAGCTGGGGTCTAGGGAATGAGCAGTTCTTC; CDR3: CASSWGLGNEQFF
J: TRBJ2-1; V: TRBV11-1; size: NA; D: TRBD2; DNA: TGTGCCAGCAGCTTAGTTAGTCCTAGCGGAGCCACCTACAATGAGCAGTTCTTC; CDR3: CASSLVSPSGATYNEQFF
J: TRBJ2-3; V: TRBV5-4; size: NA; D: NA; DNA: TGTGCCAGCAGTTTAGGACCCGGGGCAGATACGCAGTATTTT; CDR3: CASSLGPGADTQYF
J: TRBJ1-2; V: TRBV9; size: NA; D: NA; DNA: TGTGCCAGCAGCCCCGAGCCCTTGGACATATTCGTCTATGGCTACACCTTC; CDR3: CASSPEPLDIFVYGYTF
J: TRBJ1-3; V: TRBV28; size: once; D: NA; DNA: TGTGCCAGCAGTTTGGGGACGTCCGCCTCTGGAAACACCATATATTTT; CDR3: CASSLGTSASGNTIYF
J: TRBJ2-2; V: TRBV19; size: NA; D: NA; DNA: TGTGCCAGTAGTATCAGCGCGAACACCGGGGAGCTGTTTTTT; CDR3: CASSISANTGELFF
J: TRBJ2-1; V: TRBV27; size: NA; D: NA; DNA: TGTGCCAGCAGTTTAGGCCTGAGCTCCTACAATGAGCAGTTCTTC; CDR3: CASSLGLSSYNEQFF
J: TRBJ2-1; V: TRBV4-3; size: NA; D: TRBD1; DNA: TGCGCCAGCAGCTACAGGGGTAATGAGCAGTTCTTC; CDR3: CASSYRGNEQFF
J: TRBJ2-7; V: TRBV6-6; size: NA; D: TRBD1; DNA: TGTGCCAGCAAGCCGACAGGGTTAAACTACGAGCAGTACTTC; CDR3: CASKPTGLNYEQYF
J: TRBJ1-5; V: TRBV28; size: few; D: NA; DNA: TGTGCCAGCAGTTTATGGGGGGAGGGCAATCAGCCCCAGCATTTT; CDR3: CASSLWGEGNQPQHF
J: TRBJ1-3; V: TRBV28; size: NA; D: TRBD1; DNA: TGTGCCAGCAGTTTCTCCTGGACAGGGTCTGGAAACACCATATATTTT; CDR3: CASSFSWTGSGNTIYF
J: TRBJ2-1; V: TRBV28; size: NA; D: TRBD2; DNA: TGTGCCAGCATCAGTAGCGGGAGATCCTACAATGAGCAGTTCTTC; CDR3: CASISSGRSYNEQFF
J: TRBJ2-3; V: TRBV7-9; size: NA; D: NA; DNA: TGTGCCAGCAGCTTACTACTCACTACAGATACGCAGTATTTT; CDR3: CASSLLLTTDTQYF
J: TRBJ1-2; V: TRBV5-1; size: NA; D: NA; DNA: TGCGCCAGCAGCTTCGGAGGGGCAAACTATGGCTACACCTTC; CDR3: CASSFGGANYGYTF
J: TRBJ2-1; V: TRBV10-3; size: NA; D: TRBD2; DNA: TGTGCCATCAGGTCGCGGGAGACCTACGAGAATGAGCAGTTCTTC; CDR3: CAIRSRETYENEQFF
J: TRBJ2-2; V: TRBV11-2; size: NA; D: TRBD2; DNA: TGTGCCAGCAGCTTAGGGGGGGCTAGCGGGAGCGGGACCGGGGAGCTGTTTTTT; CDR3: CASSLGGASGSGTGELFF